The rows below give T cell receptor beta chains drawn from one sample of a study of cytomegalovirus exposure and HLA in healthy donors. Method: immunoSEQ multiplex PCR; TCRdb's copy keeps in-frame clones and lacks some. The repertoire holds about 140,000 clones, around 85% seen once, with just over 8.5% in the top ten. The sequenced sample consisted of PBMCs. The receptors shown here come from a woman in her forties or fifties in good health and CMV-seropositive. Both conserved end residues are part of each CDR3. A D gene is named only where the DNA matches it firmly. The size entry is marked missing in some rows and otherwise reads once, few, many or a size class.

cdr3_aa cdr3_nt d_call j_call v_call clone_size
CAWSGQLPNTEAFF TGTGCCTGGAGTGGACAGCTCCCAAACACTGAAGCTTTCTTT . TRBJ1-1 TRBV30 few
CASSPGAGRGEKLFF TGTGCCAGCAGTCCCGGGGCAGGGAGGGGAGAAAAACTGTTTTTT . TRBJ1-4 TRBV28 .
CASRPGQGKETQYF TGTGCCAGCAGACCGGGACAGGGAAAAGAGACCCAGTACTTC TRBD1 TRBJ2-5 TRBV6-5 .
CASSQEGGDFSEQYF TGTGCCAGCAGCCAAGAAGGAGGGGACTTCTCCGAGCAGTACTTC . TRBJ2-7 TRBV4-2 .
CATSRGSTDTQYF TGTGCCACCTCCAGGGGCAGCACAGATACGCAGTATTTT . TRBJ2-3 TRBV6-1 .
CASSMFGGFNYGYTF TGTGCCAGCAGTATGTTCGGGGGATTTAACTATGGCTACACCTTC . TRBJ1-2 TRBV25-1 .
CASSASSSGANVLTF TGTGCCAGCAGTGCCAGTTCCTCTGGGGCCAACGTCCTGACTTTC . TRBJ2-6 TRBV6-6 few
CASSVEGGSALHF TGTGCCAGCAGCGTAGAGGGGGGGTCCGCCCTCCACTTT . TRBJ1-6 TRBV9 .
CASSLVGGYQETQYF TGTGCCAGCAGCTTAGTGGGGGGTTACCAAGAGACCCAGTACTTC . TRBJ2-5 TRBV7-8 .
CASSGFGGRDEQYF TGTGCCAGCAGCGGCTTCGGGGGGCGCGACGAGCAGTACTTC . TRBJ2-7 TRBV7-9 .
CASSLTAGGLNEQFF TGTGCCAGCAGCTTAACAGCGGGGGGGCTAAATGAGCAGTTCTTC TRBD2 TRBJ2-1 TRBV7-9 .
CASSFTSDRGLGYTF TGTGCCAGCAGTTTCACATCTGACAGGGGGCTCGGCTACACCTTC TRBD1 TRBJ1-2 TRBV28 once
CASFSGTGSTDTQYF TGTGCCAGCTTTTCCGGGACAGGGAGCACAGATACGCAGTATTTT TRBD1 TRBJ2-3 TRBV18 once
CASSQDLERGGETQYF TGCGCCAGCAGCCAAGATTTGGAGCGGGGCGGAGAGACCCAGTACTTC TRBD2 TRBJ2-5 TRBV4-3 .
CASSLTGSNTEAFF TGTGCCAGCAGCTTGACAGGAAGCAACACTGAAGCTTTCTTT . TRBJ1-1 TRBV7-8 .
CASSWSDTDRGYTF TGCGCCAGCAGCTGGTCGGACACGGATAGGGGCTACACCTTC . TRBJ1-2 TRBV5-1 once
CASRIQNPGGPLQYF TGTGCCAGCAGAATCCAGAACCCGGGGGGGCCCCTTCAGTACTTC TRBD2 TRBJ2-7 TRBV28 .
CASLKGGGGNQPQHF TGTGCCAGCCTCAAGGGAGGGGGTGGGAATCAGCCCCAGCATTTT . TRBJ1-5 TRBV6-1 .
CGTGVYSNQPQHF TGTGGGACAGGAGTTTATAGCAATCAGCCCCAGCATTTT TRBD1 TRBJ1-5 TRBV19 .
CASGFGQGEPQHF TGTGCTAGTGGTTTTGGGCAGGGTGAGCCCCAGCATTTT . TRBJ1-5 TRBV12-5 .
CASRRTDNSPLHF TGTGCCAGCAGGAGGACAGATAATTCACCCCTCCACTTT . TRBJ1-6 TRBV14 .
CASSKSTGAGSYEQYF TGTGCCAGCAGTAAAAGTACAGGGGCCGGCTCCTACGAGCAGTACTTC TRBD1 TRBJ2-7 TRBV25-1 .
CASSLFSGGVQETQYF TGTGCCAGCAGCTTGTTTAGCGGGGGCGTCCAAGAGACCCAGTACTTC TRBD2 TRBJ2-5 TRBV5-5 .
CASSEPGQGVKAEAFF TGTGCCAGCAGTGAACCGGGACAGGGGGTTAAAGCTGAAGCTTTCTTT TRBD1 TRBJ1-1 TRBV25-1 .
CATSRGTLAGGPVTQYF TGTGCCACCAGCAGAGGAACTCTAGCGGGGGGGCCTGTGACCCAGTACTTC TRBD2 TRBJ2-5 TRBV15 .
CASSPPGGAGNQPQHF TGTGCCAGCAGTCCCCCAGGGGGCGCCGGCAATCAGCCCCAGCATTTT TRBD1 TRBJ1-5 TRBV28 .
CASSYGTGEGNQPQHF TGTGCCAGCAGCTACGGGACAGGGGAGGGAAATCAGCCCCAGCATTTT TRBD1 TRBJ1-5 TRBV5-6 .
CASSQGGQRPEKLFF TGTGCCAGCAGCCAAGGGGGACAGCGGCCTGAAAAACTGTTTTTT TRBD1 TRBJ1-4 TRBV14 .
CASSLVDTLRPQHF TGTGCCAGCAGTTTGGTGGACACCTTACGGCCCCAGCATTTT . TRBJ1-5 TRBV28 .
CASSLWGGTHSTDTQYF TGTGCCAGCTCCCTTTGGGGCGGGACGCATAGCACAGATACGCAGTATTTT . TRBJ2-3 TRBV28 .
CASSQERYRTGYTF TGTGCCAGCAGCCAGGAGCGATACAGGACTGGCTACACCTTC . TRBJ1-2 TRBV4-2 few
CASSIEGRGNAEAFF TGTGCCAGTAGTATAGAGGGGAGGGGTAACGCTGAAGCTTTCTTT . TRBJ1-1 TRBV19 .
CASSLLAGARETQYF TGCGCCAGCAGCTTACTAGCGGGGGCCCGGGAGACCCAGTACTTC TRBD2 TRBJ2-5 TRBV5-1 .
CASTDRGANSPLHF TGTGCCAGTACGGACAGGGGAGCGAATTCACCCCTCCACTTT TRBD1 TRBJ1-6 TRBV28 .
CAWRVSDREAFF TGTGCCTGGAGAGTATCGGACAGGGAAGCTTTCTTT TRBD1 TRBJ1-1 TRBV30 once
CASSFPPRQGTPLAKNIQYF TGTGCCAGCAGTTTCCCCCCGCGACAGGGGACGCCCTTAGCCAAAAACATTCAGTACTTC TRBD1 TRBJ2-4 TRBV28 once
CATSRVSAYEQYF TGTGCCACCAGCAGAGTGTCCGCCTACGAGCAGTACTTC . TRBJ2-7 TRBV15 .
CASSSGQEEGGYTF TGTGCCAGCAGCTCGGGACAGGAAGAAGGGGGCTACACCTTC TRBD1 TRBJ1-2 TRBV6-5 .
CAWSPPYGQSRAKNIQYF TGTGCCTGGAGTCCCCCTTATGGACAGAGTAGGGCCAAAAACATTCAGTACTTC . TRBJ2-4 TRBV30 .
CASKSQGHSYEQYF TGTGCCAGCAAATCACAGGGTCACTCCTACGAGCAGTACTTC . TRBJ2-7 TRBV21-1 few
CASSPESVREQFF TGTGCCAGCAGTCCTGAGAGCGTACGCGAGCAGTTCTTC . TRBJ2-1 TRBV9 .
CASSVESSGETQYF TGTGCCAGCAGCGTAGAGTCTAGTGGGGAGACCCAGTACTTC . TRBJ2-5 TRBV9 .
CASSRTGPSNTGELFF TGTGCCAGCAGTCGAACAGGGCCCTCGAACACCGGGGAGCTGTTTTTT . TRBJ2-2 TRBV7-3 .
CASGLLLQTQYF TGTGCTAGTGGTTTGCTCCTTCAGACCCAGTACTTC . TRBJ2-5 TRBV12-5 .